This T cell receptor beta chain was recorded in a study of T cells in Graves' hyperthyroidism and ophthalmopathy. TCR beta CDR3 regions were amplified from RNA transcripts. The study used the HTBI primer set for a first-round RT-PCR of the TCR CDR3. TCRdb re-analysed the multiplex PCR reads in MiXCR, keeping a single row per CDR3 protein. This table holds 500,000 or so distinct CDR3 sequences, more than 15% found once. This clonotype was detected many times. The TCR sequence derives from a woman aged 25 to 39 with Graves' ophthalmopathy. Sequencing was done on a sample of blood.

CDR3 region: CASSLGWASGRGEQFF. The CDR3 DNA reads as TGTGCCAGCAGCTTAGGTTGGGCTAGCGGGAGGGGTGAGCAGTTCTTC. The V gene is TRBV7-9, the J gene TRBJ2-1; 12 bases align to TRBD2. Losses at the gene ends were 1 base for V and 9 bases for J; bases not matched to a gene: 7. Germline V gene data show CDR1 as SEHNR and CDR2 as FQNEAQ (reference sequence). The CDR3 covers 16 residues.